The present entry profiles one T cell receptor beta chain with its context. Its specificity is not known. Lactation, pregnancy, other autoimmune disease or uncontrolled infection excluded patients. Extraction of PBMCs used roughly 9.3 ml of fresh peripheral blood. RNA transcripts served as the template for amplifying TCR beta CDR3 regions. The primer set for the first-round RT-PCR of the TCR CDR3 was HTBI. In TCRdb, the multiplex PCR reads were re-called with MiXCR into one record per CDR3 protein. Altogether some 420,000 distinct CDR3 sequences are present, around 13% being singletons, with the ten largest covering 5.3%. The data stem from a study of T cells in Graves' hyperthyroidism and ophthalmopathy. The study's findings and limits: Blood also held most thyroid clonotypes expanded beyond 0.001.

The receptor was isolated from a woman aged 18-29 years with Graves' hyperthyroidism. Material: blood.

The CDR3 protein is CASSLAWGSGNTIYF. The CDR3 DNA reads TGTGCCAGCAGCTTGGCCTGGGGCTCTGGAAACACCATATATTTT. V usage is TRBV5-8 and J usage is TRBJ1-3; D remains ambiguous. V dropped 0 bases and J dropped 0 bases, with 7 bases sitting between them. This CDR3 is 15 amino acids long. The germline V gene encodes CDR1 SGHTS and CDR2 YDEGEE. The full variable domain, completed using reference TRBV5-8 and TRBJ1-3, is EAGVTQSPTHLIKTRGQQATLRCSPISGHTSVYWYQQALGLGLQFLLWYDEGEERNRGNFPPRFSGRQFPNYSSELNVNALELEDSALYLCASSLAWGSGNTIYFGEGSWLTVV.